This T cell receptor beta chain was sequenced for a study of blood T cell repertoires in COVID-19. Study-wide context: T cells, B-cell-depleted T cells, or PBMCs supplied cDNA or gDNA.

This clone was seen once. The protocol was immunoSEQ multiplex PCR, while the TCRdb copy is restricted to in-frame clones and leaves out a portion. Of around 47,000 clones in the sample, about 80% were seen once. Germline-derived CDR1 and CDR2 are SGHRS and YFSETQ. Germline trimming cut 0 bases from V and 0 bases from J; bases unmatched to any gene: 9. This CDR3 contains 18 residues. The receptor's source is a human donor in a cohort sampled during active COVID-19. The sequenced sample consisted of peripheral blood. The V gene is TRBV5-1, the J gene TRBJ2-7, with 10 positions matching TRBD2. CDR3 DNA: TGCGCCAGCAGCTTGGCACCTAGCGGGGGCCTAAGCTCCTACGAGCAGTACTTC. Residues: CASSLAPSGGLSSYEQYF.